These 8 T cell receptor beta chains came from one sample sequenced in a study of T cell responses to AZD1222 COVID-19 vaccine. Data came from immunoSEQ multiplex PCR; TCRdb stores just in-frame clones and leaves some out. The data hold approximately 65,000 clones, with around nine tenths observed a single time. The sequenced sample was peripheral blood, obtained on day 0 of AZD1222 vaccination. Receptor source: an adult in good health.

This sequence joins TRBV7-9 and TRBJ2-1; D may match TRBD1 or TRBD2 (5 bases each). The CDR3 consists of 17 residues. Germline loops: CDR1 SEHNR, CDR2 FQNEAQ (reference sequence). V was pared by 5 bases and J by 0 bases, with 17 bases between. The CDR3 DNA reads as TGTGCCAGCAGCCCTCCCGGGACCAGCCCCTCCTACAATGAGCAGTTCTTC. Its protein product is CASSPPGTSPSYNEQFF.

The rearrangement links TRBV6-2 or TRBV6-3 to TRBJ1-2; 10 bases map to TRBD1. Germline V gives CDR1 MNHEY, CDR2 SVGEGT. Trimming removed 0 bases from V and 3 bases from J; junction bases left unmatched: 4. The CDR3 is 16 residues long. The chain's CDR3 is CASSYSTGGVDYGYTF. DNA of the CDR3: TGTGCCAGCAGTTACTCGACAGGGGGCGTCGACTATGGCTACACCTTC.

The chain joins TRBV19 to TRBJ1-2, with a possible D match to TRBD1 (5 bases). The CDR3 totals 16 residues. Trimming removed 6 bases from V and 0 bases from J, with 17 bases in between. Germline V gene sequence: CDR1 LNHDA, CDR2 SQIVND (reference sequence). The chain's CDR3 is CASRYLEGETNYGYTF. DNA for the CDR3: TGTGCCAGTAGATACCTGGAAGGGGAGACTAACTATGGCTACACCTTC.

The rearrangement joins TRBV21-1 to TRBJ2-1. TRBV21-1 represents a pseudogene. The CDR3 length is 12 residues. The CDR3 loop reads CASSNHRNEQFF. In nucleotides, the CDR3 is TGTGCCAGCAGCAACCACCGTAATGAGCAGTTCTTC.

The chain uses TRBV5-4 and TRBJ2-7; tentatively, D is TRBD2 (5 bases). V lost 4 bases to trimming and J lost 0 bases, with 11 bases between them. The CDR3 contains 14 residues. CDR1 is SGHNT, CDR2 YYREEE, per germline (reference sequence). The CDR3 DNA is TGTGCCAGCAGCCCAGCGGACCCCTCCTACGAGCAGTACTTC. Its protein is CASSPADPSYEQYF.

V usage is TRBV7-9 and J usage is TRBJ2-1; the D is unclear. Germline V CDR1 and CDR2: SEHNR, FQNEAQ (reference sequence). CDR3 length equals 10 residues. V gave up 3 bases and J gave up 9 bases, with 3 bases separating them. Here the CDR3 reads CASSFGEQFF. Written as DNA, the CDR3 is TGTGCCAGCAGCTTTGGTGAGCAGTTCTTC.

The chain employs TRBV27 and TRBJ2-1, with TRBD2 identical over 12 bases. Trimming took 0 bases from V and 5 from J; bases not matched to a gene: 5. The CDR3 has 17 residues. Germline CDR1 MNHEY, CDR2 SMNVEV (reference sequence). CDR3 nucleotides: TGTGCCAGCAGTTTATCGAGACTAGCGGGAGTGCACAATGAGCAGTTCTTC. This codes for CASSLSRLAGVHNEQFF.

CDR3 bases: TGTGCCAGCAGCTTCGAAGTGGTTTATAGCAATCAGCCCCAGCATTTT. It encodes CASSFEVVYSNQPQHF. The gene calls are TRBV5-8 and TRBJ1-5; no reliable D call. V was shortened by 2 bases and J by 0 bases, with 12 bases between the two germline ends. Germline CDR1 reads SGHTS; CDR2 reads YDEGEE. This CDR3 contains 16 residues. The complete variable domain, with remaining parts taken from reference TRBV5-8 and TRBJ1-5, reads EAGVTQSPTHLIKTRGQQATLRCSPISGHTSVYWYQQALGLGLQFLLWYDEGEERNRGNFPPRFSGRQFPNYSSELNVNALELEDSALYLCASSFEVVYSNQPQHFGDGTRLSIL.